This T cell receptor (beta chain) was obtained from a study of blood T cells in healthy people across ages. Many counts were recorded for this clonotype. Its antigen is as yet unknown. Sample-barcoded 5' priming and a J-beta primer mix drove a second PCR of roughly 7 to 11 cycles. TCRdb reprocessed the 5' RACE reads with MiXCR, giving one entry per CDR3 protein. The sample yields some 700,000 distinct CDR3 sequences, roughly 43% seen once. Extracted total RNA amounted to at least 5 micrograms for each sample. General observations from the study: Relative to aged donors, long-lived donors carried more naive CD4+ cells and displayed higher diversity. The authors considered diversity estimates from one million T cells to be underestimates.

V dropped 2 bases and J dropped 0 bases, with 11 bases sitting between them. The length of the CDR3 is 15 residues. Germline V gene lookup returns CDR1 MDHEN and CDR2 SYDVKM. The V and J genes are TRBV28 and TRBJ2-7; the D gene could be TRBD1 or TRBD2 (5 bases each). The origin of this receptor is a woman aged 55-69 years in good health. The specimen was blood. CDR3 nucleotide sequence: TGTGCCAGCAGTTTAGAGGGGCAGGACTCCTACGAGCAGTACTTC. It encodes CASSLEGQDSYEQYF.